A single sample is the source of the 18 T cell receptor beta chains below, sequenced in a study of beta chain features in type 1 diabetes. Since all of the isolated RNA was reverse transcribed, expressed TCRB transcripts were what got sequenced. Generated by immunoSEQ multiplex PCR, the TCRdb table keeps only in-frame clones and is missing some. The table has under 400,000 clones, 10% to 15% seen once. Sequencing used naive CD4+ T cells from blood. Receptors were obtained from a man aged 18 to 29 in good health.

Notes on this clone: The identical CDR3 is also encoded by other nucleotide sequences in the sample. The CDR3 DNA sequence: TGTGCCAGCTCTCCCGACAGGGGTAAAGAGACCCAGTACTTC. Translation: CASSPDRGKETQYF. The J gene is TRBJ2-5, the V gene TRBV18; 8 positions match TRBD1. V lost 6 bases and J lost 3; bases outside the gene matches: 6. The V gene's germline CDR1 is KGHSH and CDR2 LQKENI. CDR3 length: 14 residues.

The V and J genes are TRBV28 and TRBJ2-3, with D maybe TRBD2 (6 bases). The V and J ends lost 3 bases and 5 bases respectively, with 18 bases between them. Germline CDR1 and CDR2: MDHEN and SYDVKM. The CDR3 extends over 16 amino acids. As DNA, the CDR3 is TGTGCCAGCAGTTTTCAGTCAGGAGGGGTGATAGATACGCAGTATTTT. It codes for CASSFQSGGVIDTQYF.

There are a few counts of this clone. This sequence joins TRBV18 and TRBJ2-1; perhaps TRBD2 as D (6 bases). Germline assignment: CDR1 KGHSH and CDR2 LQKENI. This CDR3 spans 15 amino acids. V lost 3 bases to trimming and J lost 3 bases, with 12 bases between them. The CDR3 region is CASSPQEGYYNEQFF. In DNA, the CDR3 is TGTGCCAGCTCACCGCAGGAGGGCTACTACAATGAGCAGTTCTTC.

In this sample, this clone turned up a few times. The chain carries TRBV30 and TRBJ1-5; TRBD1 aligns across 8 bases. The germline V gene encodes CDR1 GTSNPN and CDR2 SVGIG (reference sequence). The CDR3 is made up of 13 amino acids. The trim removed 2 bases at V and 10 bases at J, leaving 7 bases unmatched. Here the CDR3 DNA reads TGTGCCTGGAGTCAGGGGGCTGTGGAACCCCAGCATTTT. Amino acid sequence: CAWSQGAVEPQHF.

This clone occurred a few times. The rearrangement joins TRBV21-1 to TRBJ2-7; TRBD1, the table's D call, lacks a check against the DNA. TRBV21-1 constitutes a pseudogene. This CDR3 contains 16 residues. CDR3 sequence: CASSRKGEYEGSEQYF. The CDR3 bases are TGTGCCAGCAGCCGTAAGGGGGAGTACGAGGGAAGCGAGCAGTACTTC.

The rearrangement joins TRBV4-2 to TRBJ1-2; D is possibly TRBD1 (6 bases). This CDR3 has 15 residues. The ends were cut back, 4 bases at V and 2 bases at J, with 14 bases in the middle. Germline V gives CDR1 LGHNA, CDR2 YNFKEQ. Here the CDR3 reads CASSPEAGENYGYTF. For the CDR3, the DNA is TGTGCCAGCAGCCCAGAGGCAGGGGAGAACTATGGCTACACCTTC.

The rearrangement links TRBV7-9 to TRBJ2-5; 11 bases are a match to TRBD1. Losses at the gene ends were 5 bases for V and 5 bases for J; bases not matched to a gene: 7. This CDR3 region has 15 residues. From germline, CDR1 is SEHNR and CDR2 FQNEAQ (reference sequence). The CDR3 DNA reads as TGTGCCAGCAGCAGAAGGACAGGGGGCCGGGAGACCCAGTACTTC. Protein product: CASSRRTGGRETQYF.

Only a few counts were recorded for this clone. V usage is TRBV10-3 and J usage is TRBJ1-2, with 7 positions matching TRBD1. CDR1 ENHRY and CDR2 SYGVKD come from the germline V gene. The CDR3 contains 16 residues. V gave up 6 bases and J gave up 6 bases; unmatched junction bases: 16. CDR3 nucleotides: TGTGCCATCAGCGTCGGCAAAAGCAGGGGGTCTAATGGCTACACCTTC. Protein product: CAISVGKSRGSNGYTF.

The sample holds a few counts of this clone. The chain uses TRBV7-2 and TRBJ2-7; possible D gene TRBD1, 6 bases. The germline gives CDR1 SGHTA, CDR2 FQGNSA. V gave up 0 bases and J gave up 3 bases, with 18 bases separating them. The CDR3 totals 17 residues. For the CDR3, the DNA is TGTGCCAGCAGCTTAGCGCCGCCTAAATGGACAGTCTACGAGCAGTACTTC. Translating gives CASSLAPPKWTVYEQYF.

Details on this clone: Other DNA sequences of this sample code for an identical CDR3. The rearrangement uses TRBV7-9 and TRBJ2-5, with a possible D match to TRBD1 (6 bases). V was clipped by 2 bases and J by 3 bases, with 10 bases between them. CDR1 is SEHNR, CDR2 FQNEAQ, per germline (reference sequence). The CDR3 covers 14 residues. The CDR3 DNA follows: TGTGCCAGCAGCTTATTGGCAGGGGAAGAGACCCAGTACTTC. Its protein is CASSLLAGEETQYF.

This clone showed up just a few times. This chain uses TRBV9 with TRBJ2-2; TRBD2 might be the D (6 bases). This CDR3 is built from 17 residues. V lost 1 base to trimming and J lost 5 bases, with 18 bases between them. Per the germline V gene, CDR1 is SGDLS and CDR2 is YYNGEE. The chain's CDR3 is CASSVSIGGDWTGELFF. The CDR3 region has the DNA TGTGCCAGCAGCGTATCTATAGGAGGGGACTGGACCGGGGAGCTGTTTTTT.

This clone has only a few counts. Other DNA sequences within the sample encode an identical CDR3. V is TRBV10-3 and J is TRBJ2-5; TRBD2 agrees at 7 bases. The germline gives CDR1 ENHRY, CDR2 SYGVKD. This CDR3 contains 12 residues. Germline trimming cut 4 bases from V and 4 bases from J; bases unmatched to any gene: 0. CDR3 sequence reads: CAISAGGETQYF. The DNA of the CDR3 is TGTGCCATCAGTGCGGGGGGAGAGACCCAGTACTTC.

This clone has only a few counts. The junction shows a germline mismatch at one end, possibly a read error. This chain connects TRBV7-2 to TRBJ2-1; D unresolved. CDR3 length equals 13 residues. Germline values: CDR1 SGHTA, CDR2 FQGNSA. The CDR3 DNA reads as TGTGCCAGCGGCTTGAGCTCCTACAATGAGCAGTTCTTC. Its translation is CASGLSSYNEQFF. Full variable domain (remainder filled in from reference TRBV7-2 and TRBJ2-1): GAGVSQSPSNKVTEKGKDVELRCDPISGHTALYWYRQSLGQGLEFLIYFQGNSAPDKSGLPSDRFSAERTGGSVSTLTIQRTQQEDSAVYLCASGLSSYNEQFFGPGTRLTVL.

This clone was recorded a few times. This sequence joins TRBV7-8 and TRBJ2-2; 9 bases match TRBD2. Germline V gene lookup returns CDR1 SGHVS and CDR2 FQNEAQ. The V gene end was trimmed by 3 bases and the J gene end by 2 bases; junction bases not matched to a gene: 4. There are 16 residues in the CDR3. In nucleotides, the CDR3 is TGTGCCAGCAGCTTGGAGACTAGCGGAAACACCGGGGAGCTGTTTTTT. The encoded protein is CASSLETSGNTGELFF.

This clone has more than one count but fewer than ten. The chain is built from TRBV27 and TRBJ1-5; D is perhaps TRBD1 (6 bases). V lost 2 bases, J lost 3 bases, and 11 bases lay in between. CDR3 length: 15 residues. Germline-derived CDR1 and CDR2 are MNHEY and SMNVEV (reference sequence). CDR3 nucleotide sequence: TGTGCCAGCAGTTTACGGCAGGGGCTCAATCAGCCCCAGCATTTT. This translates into CASSLRQGLNQPQHF.

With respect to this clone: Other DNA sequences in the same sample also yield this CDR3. The CDR3 reads CAWSGGGNQPQHF. The CDR3, as DNA: TGTGCCTGGAGTGGGGGAGGCAATCAGCCCCAGCATTTT. The rearrangement links TRBV30 to TRBJ1-5; D unclear. Looked up from germline, CDR1 is GTSNPN and CDR2 is SVGIG (reference sequence). The CDR3 contains 13 residues. V shed 1 base and J shed 2 bases, with 6 bases lying between them.

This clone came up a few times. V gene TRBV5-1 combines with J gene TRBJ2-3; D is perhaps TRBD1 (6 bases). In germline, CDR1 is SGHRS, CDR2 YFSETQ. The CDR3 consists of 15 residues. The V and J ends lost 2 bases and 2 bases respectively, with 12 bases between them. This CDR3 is CASSFSGVSTDTQYF. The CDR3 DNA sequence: TGCGCCAGCAGCTTCTCAGGGGTCTCCACAGATACGCAGTATTTT.

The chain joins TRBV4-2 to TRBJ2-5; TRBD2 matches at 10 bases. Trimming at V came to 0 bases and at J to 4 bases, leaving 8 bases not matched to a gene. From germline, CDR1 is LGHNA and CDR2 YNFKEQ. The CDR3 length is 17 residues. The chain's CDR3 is CASSQELRLAGAETQYF. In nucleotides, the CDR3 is TGTGCCAGCAGCCAAGAGTTGCGCCTAGCGGGGGCAGAGACCCAGTACTTC.